Each of the 21 T cell receptor beta chains below was sequenced from the same sample in a study of blood T cell repertoires in COVID-19. Only in-frame clones appear in the TCRdb table, and some are missing; sequencing was by immunoSEQ multiplex PCR. This sample has over 80,000 clones, with about nine tenths found just once. Sequenced: peripheral blood. These receptor sequences come from a human donor with active COVID-19. The donor label of this sample is uncertain.

V gene TRBV13 combines with J gene TRBJ1-4; 9 bases fit TRBD1. The CDR3 length is 15 residues. Germline loops: CDR1 PRHDT, CDR2 FYEKMQ (reference sequence). V lost 6 bases to trimming and J lost 5 bases; unmatched junction nucleotides: 7. The CDR3 bases are TGTGCCAGCAGATCTAGGGGGACAGGGAATGAAAAACTGTTTTTT. Translation: CASRSRGTGNEKLFF.

The chain has TRBV24-1 and TRBJ2-1; TRBD1 aligns across 9 bases. The CDR3 spans 15 residues. Germline CDR1 reads KGHDR; CDR2 reads SFDVKD. Trimming cost V 4 bases and J 8 bases; bases outside gene matches: 8. CDR3 sequence: CATSEATGGWDEQFF. The CDR3 DNA reads as TGTGCCACCAGTGAGGCAACAGGGGGCTGGGATGAGCAGTTCTTC.

CDR3 residues: CASSRGQMNSYNSPLHF. The DNA for the CDR3 is TGTGCCAGCAGCCGGGGACAGATGAACTCCTATAATTCACCCCTCCACTTT. The J gene is TRBJ1-6, the V gene TRBV7-2, with 7 positions matching TRBD1. CDR1 and CDR2 from the germline V gene are SGHTA and FQGNSA. The CDR3 is made up of 17 amino acids. Unmatched junction bases numbered 7, after V lost 5 bases and J lost 0 bases.

Only one count was recorded for this clone. V is TRBV21-1 and J is TRBJ1-2. TRBV21-1 is a listed pseudogene. This CDR3 contains 14 residues. CDR3 DNA sequence: TGTGCCAGCAGCAAAGTTCGGGGAATCTATGGCTACACCTTC. As protein: CASSKVRGIYGYTF.

The chain employs TRBV9 and TRBJ1-1; maybe TRBD1 (5 bases). Germline V lookup: CDR1 SGDLS, CDR2 YYNGEE. The CDR3 runs 15 residues. The ends were cut back, 4 bases at V and 5 bases at J, with 18 bases in the middle. CDR3 in amino acids: CASSPDGGVGTEAFF. The DNA for the CDR3 is TGTGCCAGCAGCCCAGACGGGGGTGTCGGAACTGAAGCTTTCTTT.

This rearrangement joins TRBV5-1 to TRBJ1-6, with TRBD1 matching over 7 bases. The J segment lost 6 bases and the V segment lost 4 bases, leaving 4 bases of the junction unmatched. This CDR3 comprises 14 residues. Per germline, CDR1 SGHRS and CDR2 YFSETQ. The chain's CDR3 is CASSPQGSNSPLHF. CDR3 nucleotide sequence: TGCGCCAGCAGCCCACAGGGGTCTAATTCACCCCTCCACTTT. The full variable domain, rest sourced from reference TRBV5-1 and TRBJ1-6, is KAGVTQTPRYLIKTRGQQVTLSCSPISGHRSVSWYQQTPGQGLQFLFEYFSETQRNKGNFPGRFSGRQFSNSRSEMNVSTLELGDSALYLCASSPQGSNSPLHFGNGTRLTVT.

The V gene is TRBV24-1, the J gene TRBJ1-2; TRBD1 agrees at 7 bases. This CDR3 is 14 amino acids long. Germline lookup yields CDR1 KGHDR and CDR2 SFDVKD. V dropped 5 bases and J dropped 2; count of bases not matched to a gene: 4. The CDR3 spells CATSARDSNYGYTF. CDR3 bases: TGTGCCACCAGTGCCCGGGACAGCAACTATGGCTACACCTTC.

This chain joins TRBV19 and TRBJ1-3; D is undetermined. In germline, CDR1 is LNHDA, CDR2 SQIVND (reference sequence). Trimming removed 1 base at V and 3 bases at J, with 10 bases between. This CDR3 spans 15 amino acids. The CDR3 bases are TGTGCCAGTAGTATAGCGGCAGGTATTGGAAACACCATATATTTT. Amino acid sequence: CASSIAAGIGNTIYF.

The chain carries TRBV28 and TRBJ2-7, with 10 nucleotides matching TRBD2. Germline assignment: CDR1 MDHEN and CDR2 SYDVKM. This CDR3 has 14 residues. Trimming removed 2 bases from V and 2 bases from J; junction bases left unmatched: 0. The CDR3 DNA reads as TGTGCCAGCAGTTTACTAGCGGGGGCCTACGAGCAGTACTTC. Translating gives CASSLLAGAYEQYF.

The chain joins TRBV18 to TRBJ1-6, with D unclear. Germline V lookup: CDR1 KGHSH, CDR2 LQKENI. Trimming pared 6 bases from V and 10 bases from J, leaving 19 bases between. This CDR3 has 15 amino acids. The DNA for the CDR3 is TGTGCCAGCTCGCCGACTCAGGACGGGAACTCACCCCTCCACTTT. Translated, it gives CASSPTQDGNSPLHF.

The chain uses TRBV4-2 and TRBJ2-6, with 7 positions matching TRBD1. The CDR3 is 16 residues long. CDR1 and CDR2 from the germline V gene are LGHNA and YNFKEQ. V dropped 4 bases and J dropped 2; count of bases not matched to a gene: 5. The CDR3 coding sequence is TGTGCCAGCAGCCCACCTGACAGGGCTGGGGCCAACGTCCTGACTTTC. This sequence encodes CASSPPDRAGANVLTF.

The rearrangement joins TRBV7-9 to TRBJ2-2, with 9 nucleotides matching TRBD1. Germline-derived CDR1 and CDR2 are SEHNR and FQNEAQ (reference sequence). The CDR3 spans 13 residues. The junction had 2 bases not matched to a gene; V was cut back by 6 bases and J by 6 bases. The CDR3 sequence: CASRTGGPGELFF. The DNA of the CDR3 is TGTGCCAGCAGGACAGGGGGACCCGGGGAGCTGTTTTTT.

The chain uses TRBV19 and TRBJ1-5, with D hard to call. Trimming removed 6 bases at V and 3 bases at J, with 6 bases between. This CDR3 contains 12 residues. In germline, CDR1 is LNHDA, CDR2 SQIVND (reference sequence). The CDR3 here is CASRTLNQPQHF. The CDR3 bases are TGTGCCAGTAGAACTCTCAATCAGCCCCAGCATTTT. The full variable domain, in which reference TRBV19 and TRBJ1-5 provide the parts outside the CDR3, is DGGITQSPKYLFRKEGQNVTLSCEQNLNHDAMYWYRQDPGQGLRLIYYSQIVNDFQKGDIAEGYSVSREKKESFPLTVTSAQKNPTAFYLCASRTLNQPQHFGDGTRLSIL.

The CDR3 sequence: CASSQRTAGQNTGELFF. The CDR3 coding sequence is TGCGCCAGCAGTCAAAGGACGGCGGGTCAGAACACCGGGGAGCTGTTTTTT. The chain couples TRBV5-1 to TRBJ2-2; D might be TRBD2 (5 bases). The CDR3 runs to 17 residues. V dropped 5 bases and J dropped 1 base, with 18 bases sitting between them. The germline CDR1 and CDR2 sequences are SGHRS and YFSETQ.

This clone was seen once. This rearrangement joins TRBV10-3 to TRBJ1-1; 9 bases are shared with TRBD1. The trim removed 4 bases at V and 0 bases at J, leaving 3 bases unmatched. This CDR3 has 15 amino acids. Germline V lookup: CDR1 ENHRY, CDR2 SYGVKD. CDR3 residues: CAISAQGAMNTEAFF. In nucleotides, the CDR3 is TGTGCCATCAGTGCACAGGGGGCGATGAACACTGAAGCTTTCTTT.

CDR3 nucleotides: TGTGCCAGCAGTCCGATATCTTGGGAGATAAACACCGGGGAGCTGTTTTTT. Translating gives CASSPISWEINTGELFF. The chain is built from TRBV6-2 or TRBV6-3 and TRBJ2-2; D may be TRBD2 (5 bases). The germline CDR1 and CDR2 sequences are MNHEY and SVGEGT. V lost 5 bases and J 2 bases, leaving 18 bases between the germline ends. This CDR3 contains 17 residues.

The V and J genes are TRBV11-2 and TRBJ1-1, with a possible D match to TRBD1 (6 bases). The CDR3 runs 18 residues. The ends were cut back, 1 base at V and 3 bases at J, with 21 bases in the middle. Germline V CDR1 and CDR2: SGHAT, FQNNGV. DNA for the CDR3: TGTGCCAGCAGCTTAGGACGAGGAACCTGGGAGGGGGACACTGAAGCTTTCTTT. Translation gives CASSLGRGTWEGDTEAFF.

The rearrangement uses TRBV29-1 and TRBJ1-2, with TRBD1 matching 8 bases. J lost 5 bases, V lost 5 bases, and 10 bases had no gene match. CDR1 is SQVTM, CDR2 ANQGSEA, per germline. The CDR3 contains 14 residues. CDR3 bases: TGCAGCGTTCTGTCAGGGGGCCAACCTTATGGCTACACCTTC. Amino acid sequence: CSVLSGGQPYGYTF.

The chain links TRBV24-1 to TRBJ2-1; 11 bases are shared with TRBD2. Losses at the gene ends were 4 bases for V and 10 bases for J; bases not matched to a gene: 11. Germline CDR1 is KGHDR and CDR2 is SFDVKD. There are 16 residues in the CDR3. As DNA, the CDR3 is TGTGCCACCAGTGACCGCCGTAGCGGGGGGGTAGTGGAGCAGTTCTTC. Translated: CATSDRRSGGVVEQFF.

The chain uses TRBV7-6 and TRBJ1-1, with a possible D match to TRBD1 (5 bases). The CDR3 is 13 residues long. The V end was cut by 5 bases, the J end by 8 bases, with 15 bases between. CDR1 is SGHVS, CDR2 FNYEAQ, per germline. The CDR3 DNA is TGTGCCAGCAGCGGCGACCCGGGGGACGAAGCTTTCTTT. This codes for CASSGDPGDEAFF.

The chain uses TRBV2 and TRBJ2-3; D remains unclear. Trimming cost V 0 bases and J 0 bases, with 16 bases left between them. Germline V gives CDR1 SNHLY, CDR2 FYNNEI. This CDR3 is built from 18 residues. CDR3 protein: CASSEALRNPRSTDTQYF. The DNA for the CDR3 is TGTGCCAGCAGTGAAGCCCTGAGGAATCCCCGTAGCACAGATACGCAGTATTTT.